This TCR beta chain comes out of a study of identifying expanded T cells in peripheral blood (dated by TCRdb to the late 2010s). Concerning the study at large: Technical replicates were generated by sequencing separate aliquots of the same genomic DNA pool, with four replicates compared pairwise.

Study-wide conclusions, independent of this receptor: The authors expected biological variance in healthy repertoires might increase further over much longer intervals such as months to years. Roughly 1.2 differentially abundant clones were flagged by the binomial model between technical replicates, whereas about 15 and 18 were flagged over approximately two weeks and four weeks, respectively. Across all healthy-donor time intervals, the beta-binomial model significantly lowered both the number of clones called differentially abundant and the false-positive rate. For all healthy donors, the variance in clone template counts between approximately 2-week samples rose significantly as total template count increased.

No immune events such as infections were documented for the healthy donors during the collection period. Blood repertoires from healthy donors were used as a training cohort for calibrating time-dependent variance in a beta-binomial model of differential abundance of T-cell clones. The training cohort included some ten healthy donors, of whom 3 were female and 7 were male. On average the donors were around 45 years old, and their ages spanned about 25 to 64 years. Obtained from a commercial supplier, whole blood was collected from each healthy donor at three time points set about 2 weeks apart. For immunosequencing, genomic DNA was extracted from unsorted whole blood. About this clone: This clone's antigen is unknown. No base quality values were provided; no much bigger clone lies one nucleotide off.

Trimming takes 9 bases off V and 2 bases off J; junction bases not matched to a gene: 20. CDR1 and CDR2, per the germline V gene (reference sequence), are LNHDA and SQIVND. Taken from cysteine to phenylalanine, the CDR3 has 18 residues. The kept DNA is CDR3 alone, 54 bases in frame from the first base. TCRbeta CDR3 regions were profiled by bias-controlled multiplex PCR amplification of genomic DNA with the immunoSEQ Assay. Per the source publication's procedure: The absolute abundance of each unique TCRbeta CDR3 region was quantified after sequences were collapsed and filtered. Differential abundance was tested with a binomial (Fisher-equivalent) model and with a beta-binomial model adding time-dependent variance fitted from healthy donors. Clones with fewer than 5 combined templates were excluded, and clones with Benjamini-Hochberg FDR below 0.01 were called differentially abundant. Using the form v = (b*log(k)+a)^2, the beta-binomial variance was modeled as a function of the total template count across the two samples. The table was pulled from immuneACCESS by TCRdb, which kept in-frame rearrangements only. Such tables lose some clones; where checked, under half of the loss comes from unresolved V genes, and the rest has no known cause. The V and J calls and clone size are taken from that table; D and trimming were inferred from the DNA. A total of approximately 57,000 clones appear in this sample, roughly 87% of them only once. Together, the top ten hold 3.6% of the sample.

The sequence was obtained from a person between 18 and 75 years old in good health. The chain uses TRBV19 and TRBJ2-3, and 7 junction bases match TRBD2. The sequenced sample was blood. The CDR3 region reads CARRLTDGAGEPTDTQYF. The nucleotide sequence reads as follows: TGTGCCAGAAGGCTGACAGATGGGGCGGGGGAACCCACAGATACGCAGTATTTT.